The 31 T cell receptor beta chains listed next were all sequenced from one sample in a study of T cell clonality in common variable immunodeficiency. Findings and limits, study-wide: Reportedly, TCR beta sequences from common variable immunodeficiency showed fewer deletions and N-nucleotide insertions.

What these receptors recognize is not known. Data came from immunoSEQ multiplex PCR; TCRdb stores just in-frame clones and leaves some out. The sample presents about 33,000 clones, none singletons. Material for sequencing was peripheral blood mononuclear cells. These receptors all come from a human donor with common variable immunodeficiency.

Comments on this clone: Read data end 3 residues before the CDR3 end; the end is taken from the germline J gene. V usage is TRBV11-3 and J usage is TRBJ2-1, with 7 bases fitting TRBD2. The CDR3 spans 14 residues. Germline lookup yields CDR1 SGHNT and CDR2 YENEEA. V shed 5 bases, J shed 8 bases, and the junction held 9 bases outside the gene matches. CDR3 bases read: TGTGCCAGCAGCCCCAGAGGACTAGATGATGAG. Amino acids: CASSPRGLDDE. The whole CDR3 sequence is CASSPRGLDDEQFF.

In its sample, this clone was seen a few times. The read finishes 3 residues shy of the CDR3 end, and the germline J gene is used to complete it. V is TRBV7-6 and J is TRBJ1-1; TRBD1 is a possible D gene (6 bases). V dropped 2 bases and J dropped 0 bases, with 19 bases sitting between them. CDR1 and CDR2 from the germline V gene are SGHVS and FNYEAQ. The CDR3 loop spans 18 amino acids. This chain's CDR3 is CASSLRGPTGLMNTEAFF. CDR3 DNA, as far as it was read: TGTGCCAGCAGCTTAAGGGGCCCTACAGGGCTTATGAACACTGAA.

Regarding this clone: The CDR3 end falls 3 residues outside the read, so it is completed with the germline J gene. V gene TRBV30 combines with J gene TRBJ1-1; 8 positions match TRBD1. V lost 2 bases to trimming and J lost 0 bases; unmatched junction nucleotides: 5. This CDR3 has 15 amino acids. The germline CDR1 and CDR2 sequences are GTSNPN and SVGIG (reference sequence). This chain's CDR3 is CAWSPGQGMNTEAFF. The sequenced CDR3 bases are TGTGCCTGGAGTCCTGGACAGGGAATGAACACTGAA.

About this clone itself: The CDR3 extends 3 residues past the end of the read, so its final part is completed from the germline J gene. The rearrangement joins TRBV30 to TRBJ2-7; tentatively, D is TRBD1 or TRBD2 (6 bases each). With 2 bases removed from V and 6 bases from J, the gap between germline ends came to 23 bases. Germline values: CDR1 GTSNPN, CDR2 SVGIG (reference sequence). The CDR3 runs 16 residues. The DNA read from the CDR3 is TGTGCCTGGAGTCCCGGAGGGTCGACCCGAGGGGGCGAG. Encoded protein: CAWSPGGSTRGGE. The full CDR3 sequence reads CAWSPGGSTRGGEQYF. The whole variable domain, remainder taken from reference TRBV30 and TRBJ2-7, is SQTIHQWPATLVQPVGSPLSLECTVEGTSNPNLYWYRQAAGRGLQLLFYSVGIGQISSEVPQNLSASRPQDRQFILSSKKLLLSDSGFYLCAWSPGGSTRGGEQYFGPGTRLTVT.

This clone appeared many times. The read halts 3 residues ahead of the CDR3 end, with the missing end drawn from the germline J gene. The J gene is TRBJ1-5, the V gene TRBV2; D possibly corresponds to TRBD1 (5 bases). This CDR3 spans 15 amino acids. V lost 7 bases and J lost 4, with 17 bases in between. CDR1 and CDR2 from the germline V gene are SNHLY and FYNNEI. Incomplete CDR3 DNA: TGTGCCAGCATGGGTGTGGGGGGATTTAATCAGCCC. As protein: CASMGVGGFNQP. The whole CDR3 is CASMGVGGFNQPQHF.

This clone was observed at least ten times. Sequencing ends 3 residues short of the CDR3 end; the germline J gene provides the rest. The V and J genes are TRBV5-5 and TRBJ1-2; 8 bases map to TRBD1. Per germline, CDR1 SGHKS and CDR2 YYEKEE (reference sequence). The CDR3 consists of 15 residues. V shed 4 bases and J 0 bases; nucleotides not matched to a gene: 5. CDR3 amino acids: CASSVGQGANYGYTF. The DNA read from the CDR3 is TGTGCCAGCAGCGTCGGACAGGGAGCTAACTATGGC.

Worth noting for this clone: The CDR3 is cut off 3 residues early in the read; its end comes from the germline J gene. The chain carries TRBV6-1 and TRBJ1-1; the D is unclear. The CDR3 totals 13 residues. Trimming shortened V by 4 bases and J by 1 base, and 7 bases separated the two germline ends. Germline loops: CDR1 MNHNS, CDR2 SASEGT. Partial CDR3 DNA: TGTGCCAGCAGTGTAAAGGGGAACACTGAA. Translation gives CASSVKGNTE. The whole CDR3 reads CASSVKGNTEAFF.

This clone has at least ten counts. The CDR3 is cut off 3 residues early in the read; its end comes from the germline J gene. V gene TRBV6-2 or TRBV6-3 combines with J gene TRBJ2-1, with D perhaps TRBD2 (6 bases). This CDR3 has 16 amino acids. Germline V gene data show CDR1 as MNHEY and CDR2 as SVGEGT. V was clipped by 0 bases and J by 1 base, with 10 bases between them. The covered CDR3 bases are TGTGCCAGCAGTTACTCCCAACTAGCATCCTACAATGAG. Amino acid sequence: CASSYSQLASYNE. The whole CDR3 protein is CASSYSQLASYNEQFF.

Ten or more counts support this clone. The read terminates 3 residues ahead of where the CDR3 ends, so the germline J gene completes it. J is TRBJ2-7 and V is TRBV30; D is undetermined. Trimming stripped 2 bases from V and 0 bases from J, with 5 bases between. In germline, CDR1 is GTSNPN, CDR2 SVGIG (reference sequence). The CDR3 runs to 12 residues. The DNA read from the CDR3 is TGTGCCTGGAGTCCCAGCTCCTACGAG. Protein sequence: CAWSPSSYE. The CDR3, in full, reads CAWSPSSYEQYF.

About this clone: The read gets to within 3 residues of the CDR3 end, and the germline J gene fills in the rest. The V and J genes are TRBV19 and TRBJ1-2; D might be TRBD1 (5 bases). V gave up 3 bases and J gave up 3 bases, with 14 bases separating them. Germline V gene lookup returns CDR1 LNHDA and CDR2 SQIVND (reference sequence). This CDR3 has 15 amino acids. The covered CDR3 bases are TGTGCCAGTAGTATTAGGGGCAGGGAGGACTATGGC. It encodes CASSIRGREDYG. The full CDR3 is CASSIRGREDYGYTF.

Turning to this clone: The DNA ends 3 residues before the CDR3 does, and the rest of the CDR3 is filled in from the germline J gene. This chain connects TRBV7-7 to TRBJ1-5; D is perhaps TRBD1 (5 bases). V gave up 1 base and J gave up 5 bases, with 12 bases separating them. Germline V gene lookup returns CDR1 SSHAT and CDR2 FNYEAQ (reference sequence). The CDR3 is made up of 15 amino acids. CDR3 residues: CASSLVRGSDQPQHF. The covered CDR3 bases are TGTGCCAGCAGCTTAGTAAGGGGTTCTGATCAGCCC. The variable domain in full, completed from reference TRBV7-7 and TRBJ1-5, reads GAGVSQSPRYKVTKRGQDVTLRCDPISSHATLYWYQQALGQGPEFLTYFNYEAQPDKSGLPSDRFSAERPEGSISTLTIQRTEQRDSAMYRCASSLVRGSDQPQHFGDGTRLSIL.

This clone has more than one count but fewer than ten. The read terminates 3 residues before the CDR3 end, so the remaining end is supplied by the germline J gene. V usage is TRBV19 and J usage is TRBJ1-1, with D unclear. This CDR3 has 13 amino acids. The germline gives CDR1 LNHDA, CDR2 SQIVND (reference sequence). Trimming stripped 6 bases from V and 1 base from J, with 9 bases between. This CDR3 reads CASSLSWNTEAFF. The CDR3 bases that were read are TGTGCCAGTAGCCTTTCTTGGAACACTGAA.

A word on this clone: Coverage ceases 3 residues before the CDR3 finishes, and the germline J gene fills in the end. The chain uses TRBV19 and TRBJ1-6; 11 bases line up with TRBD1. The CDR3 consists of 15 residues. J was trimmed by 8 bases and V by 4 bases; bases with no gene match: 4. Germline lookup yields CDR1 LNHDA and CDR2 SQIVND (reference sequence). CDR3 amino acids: CASSTRTGGYSPLHF. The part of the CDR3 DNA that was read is TGTGCCAGTAGTACAAGGACAGGGGGCTATTCACCC.

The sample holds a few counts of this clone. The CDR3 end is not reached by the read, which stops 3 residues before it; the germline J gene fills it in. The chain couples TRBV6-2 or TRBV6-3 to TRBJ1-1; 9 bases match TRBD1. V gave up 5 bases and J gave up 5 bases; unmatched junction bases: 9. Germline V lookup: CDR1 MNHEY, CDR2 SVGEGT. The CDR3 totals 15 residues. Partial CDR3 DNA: TGTGCCAGCAGTCCTGACAGGGGGGGATTTACTGAA. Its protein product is CASSPDRGGFTE. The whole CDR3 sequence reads CASSPDRGGFTEAFF.

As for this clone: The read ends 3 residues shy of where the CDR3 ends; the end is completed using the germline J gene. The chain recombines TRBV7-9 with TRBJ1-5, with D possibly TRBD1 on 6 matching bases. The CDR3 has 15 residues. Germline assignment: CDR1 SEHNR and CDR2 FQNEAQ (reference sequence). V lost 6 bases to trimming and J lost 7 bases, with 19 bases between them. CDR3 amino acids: CASSQPGHTKQPQHF. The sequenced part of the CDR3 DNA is TGTGCCAGCAGTCAACCGGGACATACCAAGCAGCCC.

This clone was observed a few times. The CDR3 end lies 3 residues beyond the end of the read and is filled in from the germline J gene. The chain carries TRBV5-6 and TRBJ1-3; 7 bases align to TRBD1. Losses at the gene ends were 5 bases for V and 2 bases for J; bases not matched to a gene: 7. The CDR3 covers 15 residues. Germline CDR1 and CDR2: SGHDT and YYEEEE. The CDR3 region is CASSSQGNAGNTIYF. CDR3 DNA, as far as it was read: TGTGCCAGCAGTTCACAGGGGAATGCTGGAAACACC.

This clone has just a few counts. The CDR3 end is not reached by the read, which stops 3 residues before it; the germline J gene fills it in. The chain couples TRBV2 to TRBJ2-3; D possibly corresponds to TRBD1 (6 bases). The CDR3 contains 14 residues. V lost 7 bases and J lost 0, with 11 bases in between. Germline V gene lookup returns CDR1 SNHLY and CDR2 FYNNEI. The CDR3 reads CASIRGWSTDTQYF. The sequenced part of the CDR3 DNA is TGTGCCAGCATAAGGGGGTGGAGCACAGATACG.

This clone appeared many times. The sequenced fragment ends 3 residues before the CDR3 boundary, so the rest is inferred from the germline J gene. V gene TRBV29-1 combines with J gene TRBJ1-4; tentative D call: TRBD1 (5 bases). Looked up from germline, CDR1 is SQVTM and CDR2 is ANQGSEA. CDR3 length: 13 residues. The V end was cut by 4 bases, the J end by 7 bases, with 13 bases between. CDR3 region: CSVGGMGGEKLFF. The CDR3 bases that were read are TGCAGCGTTGGGGGGATGGGGGGTGAAAAA.

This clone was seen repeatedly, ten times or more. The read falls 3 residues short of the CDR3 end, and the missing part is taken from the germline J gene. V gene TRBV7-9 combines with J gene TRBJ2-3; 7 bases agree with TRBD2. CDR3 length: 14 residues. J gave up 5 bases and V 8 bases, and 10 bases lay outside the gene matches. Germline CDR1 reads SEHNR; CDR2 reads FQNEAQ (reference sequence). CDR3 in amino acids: CASERGGAVDTQYF. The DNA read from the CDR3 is TGTGCCAGCGAGCGGGGCGGGGCGGTAGATACG.

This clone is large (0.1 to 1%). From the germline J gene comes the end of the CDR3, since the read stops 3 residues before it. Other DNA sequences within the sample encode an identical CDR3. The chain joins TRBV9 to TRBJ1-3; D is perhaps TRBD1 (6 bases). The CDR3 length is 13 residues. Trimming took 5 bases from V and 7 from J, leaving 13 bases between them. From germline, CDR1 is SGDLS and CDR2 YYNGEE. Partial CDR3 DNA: TGTGCCAGCAGTGAAGGGGGGGTTAACACC. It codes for CASSEGGVNT. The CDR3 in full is CASSEGGVNTIYF.

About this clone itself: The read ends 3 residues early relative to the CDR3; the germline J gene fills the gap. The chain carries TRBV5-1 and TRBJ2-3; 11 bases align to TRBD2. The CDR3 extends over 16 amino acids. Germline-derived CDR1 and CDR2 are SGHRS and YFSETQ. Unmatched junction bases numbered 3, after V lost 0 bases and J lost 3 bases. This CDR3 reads CASSLAASGGTDTQYF. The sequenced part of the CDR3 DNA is TGCGCCAGCAGCTTGGCGGCTAGCGGGGGGACAGATACG.

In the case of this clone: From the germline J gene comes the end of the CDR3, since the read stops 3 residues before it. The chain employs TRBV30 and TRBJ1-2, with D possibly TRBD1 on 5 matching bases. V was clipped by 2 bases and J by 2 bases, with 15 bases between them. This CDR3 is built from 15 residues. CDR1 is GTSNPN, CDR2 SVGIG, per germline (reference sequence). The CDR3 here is CAWSTAGGSNYGYTF. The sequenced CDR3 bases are TGTGCCTGGAGTACCGCGGGGGGATCGAACTATGGC.

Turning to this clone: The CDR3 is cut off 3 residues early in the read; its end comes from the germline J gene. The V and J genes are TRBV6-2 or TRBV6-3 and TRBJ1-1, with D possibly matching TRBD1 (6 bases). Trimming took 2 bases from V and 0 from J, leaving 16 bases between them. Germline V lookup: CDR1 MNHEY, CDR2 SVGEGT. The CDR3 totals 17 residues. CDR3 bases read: TGTGCCAGCAGTTACGAATCTCAGGGGCTCATGAACACTGAA. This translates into CASSYESQGLMNTE. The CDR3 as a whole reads CASSYESQGLMNTEAFF.

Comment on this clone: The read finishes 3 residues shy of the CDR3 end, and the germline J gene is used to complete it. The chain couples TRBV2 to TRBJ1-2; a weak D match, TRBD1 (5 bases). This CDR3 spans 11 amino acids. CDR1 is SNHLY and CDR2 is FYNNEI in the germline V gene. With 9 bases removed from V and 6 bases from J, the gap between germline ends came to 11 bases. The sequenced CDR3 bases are TGTGCCAGGATGGGGGGGGATGGC. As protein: CARMGGDG. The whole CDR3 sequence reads CARMGGDGYTF.

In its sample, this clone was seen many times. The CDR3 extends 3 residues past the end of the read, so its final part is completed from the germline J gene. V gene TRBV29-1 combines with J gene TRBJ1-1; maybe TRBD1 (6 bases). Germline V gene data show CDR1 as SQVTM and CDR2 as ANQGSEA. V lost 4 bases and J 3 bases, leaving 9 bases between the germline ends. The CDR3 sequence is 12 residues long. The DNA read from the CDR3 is TGCAGCGTTGCTGGACAGTACACTGAA. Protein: CSVAGQYTE. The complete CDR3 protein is CSVAGQYTEAFF.

The CDR3 DNA, read in part, is TGTGCCAGTAGTAGAGGACAGGGCAATCTGAACACTGAA. This gives the protein CASSRGQGNLNTE. The entire CDR3 is CASSRGQGNLNTEAFF. The V gene is TRBV19, the J gene TRBJ1-1; 8 nucleotides match TRBD1. The read ends 3 residues early relative to the CDR3; the germline J gene fills the gap. The junction had 7 bases not matched to a gene; V was cut back by 4 bases and J by 0 bases. The CDR3 runs 16 residues. CDR1 and CDR2 (germline): LNHDA, SQIVND (reference sequence).

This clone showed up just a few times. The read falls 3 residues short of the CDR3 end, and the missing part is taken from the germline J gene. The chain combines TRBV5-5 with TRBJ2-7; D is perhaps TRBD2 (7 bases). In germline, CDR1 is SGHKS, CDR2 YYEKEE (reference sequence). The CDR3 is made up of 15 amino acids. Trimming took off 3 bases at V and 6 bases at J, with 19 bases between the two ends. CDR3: CASSSLDGGLSEQYF. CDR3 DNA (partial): TGTGCCAGCAGCTCGCTGGACGGGGGGCTGAGCGAG.

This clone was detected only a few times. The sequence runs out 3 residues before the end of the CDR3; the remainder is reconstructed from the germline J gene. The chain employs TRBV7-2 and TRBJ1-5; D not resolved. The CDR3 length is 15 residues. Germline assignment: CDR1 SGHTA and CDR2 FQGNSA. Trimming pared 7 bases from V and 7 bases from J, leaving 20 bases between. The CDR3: CASTPGGFKKQPQHF. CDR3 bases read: TGTGCCAGCACCCCAGGTGGATTTAAAAAGCAGCCC.

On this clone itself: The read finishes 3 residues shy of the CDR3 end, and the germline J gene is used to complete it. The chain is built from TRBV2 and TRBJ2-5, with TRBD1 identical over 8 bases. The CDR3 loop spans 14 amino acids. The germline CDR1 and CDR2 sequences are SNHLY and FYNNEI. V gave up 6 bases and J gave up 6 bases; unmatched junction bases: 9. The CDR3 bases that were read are TGTGCCAGCAGCCCAGGGGGCGGGCAAAAGACC. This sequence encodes CASSPGGGQKT. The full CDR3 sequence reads CASSPGGGQKTQYF. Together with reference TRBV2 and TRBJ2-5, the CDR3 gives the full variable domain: EPEVTQTPSHQVTQMGQEVILRCVPISNHLYFYWYRQILGQKVEFLVSFYNNEISEKSEIFDDQFSVERPDGSNFTLKIRSTKLEDSAMYFCASSPGGGQKTQYFGPGTRLLVL.

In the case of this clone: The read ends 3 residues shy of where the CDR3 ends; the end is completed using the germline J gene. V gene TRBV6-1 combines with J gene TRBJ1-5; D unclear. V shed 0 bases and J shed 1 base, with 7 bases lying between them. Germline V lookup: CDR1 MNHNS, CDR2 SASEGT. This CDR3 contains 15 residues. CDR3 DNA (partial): TGTGCCAGCAGTGAAGCGTTACAGAGCAATCAGCCC. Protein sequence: CASSEALQSNQP. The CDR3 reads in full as CASSEALQSNQPQHF.

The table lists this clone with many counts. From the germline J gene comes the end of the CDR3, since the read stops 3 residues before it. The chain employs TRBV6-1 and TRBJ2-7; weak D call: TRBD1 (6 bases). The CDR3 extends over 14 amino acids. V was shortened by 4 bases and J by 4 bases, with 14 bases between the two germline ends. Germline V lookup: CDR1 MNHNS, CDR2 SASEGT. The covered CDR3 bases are TGTGCCAGCAGTGGTAAGGCAGGGGTGTACGAG. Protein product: CASSGKAGVYE. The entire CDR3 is CASSGKAGVYEQYF.